A single T cell receptor beta chain is shown here with its context. Its antigen is undetermined. PCR was performed using 60 Vbeta and 13 Jbeta primers. The data were produced by immunoSEQ multiplex PCR, yet TCRdb's version contains in-frame clones alone and is incomplete. In the table there are around 70,000 clones, around 80% of which are singletons. The data were obtained in a study of cytomegalovirus exposure and HLA in healthy donors. Overall study context: An early data release held tens of millions of unique TCRs from HLA-typed donors.

Study-wide results and limits: Links to common viral pathogens appeared, in a later analysis, for several of the most significant clusters. The classifier reportedly diagnosed cytomegalovirus status with high sensitivity and specificity. The authors later found HLA-associated TCR beta chains more clonally expanded than equally common others.

The sequence was collected from a male donor in good health and CMV-seropositive. Input material: PBMCs.

CDR3 DNA: TGTGCCAGCAGCTTAGGAGGCGCCTCCTACGAGCAGTACTTC. Protein: CASSLGGASYEQYF. This chain uses TRBV7-7 with TRBJ2-7; the D is unclear. Per germline, CDR1 SSHAT and CDR2 FNYEAQ (reference sequence). The CDR3 covers 14 residues. The V and J ends lost 1 base and 0 bases respectively, with 7 bases between them. Full variable domain (missing parts from reference TRBV7-7 and TRBJ2-7): GAGVSQSPRYKVTKRGQDVTLRCDPISSHATLYWYQQALGQGPEFLTYFNYEAQPDKSGLPSDRFSAERPEGSISTLTIQRTEQRDSAMYRCASSLGGASYEQYFGPGTRLTVT.